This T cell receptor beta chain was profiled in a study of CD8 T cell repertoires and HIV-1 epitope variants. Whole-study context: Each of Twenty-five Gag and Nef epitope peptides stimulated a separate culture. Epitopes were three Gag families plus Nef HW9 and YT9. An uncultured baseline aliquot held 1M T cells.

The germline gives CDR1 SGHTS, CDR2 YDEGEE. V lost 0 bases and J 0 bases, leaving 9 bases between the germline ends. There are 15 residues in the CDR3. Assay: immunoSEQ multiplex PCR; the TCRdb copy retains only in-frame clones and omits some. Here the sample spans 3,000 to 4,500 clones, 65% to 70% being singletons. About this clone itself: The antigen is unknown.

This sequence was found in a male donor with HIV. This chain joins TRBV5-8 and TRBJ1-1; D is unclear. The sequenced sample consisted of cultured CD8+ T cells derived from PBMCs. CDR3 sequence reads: CASSLGVGLNTEAFF. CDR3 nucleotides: TGTGCCAGCAGCTTGGGTGTTGGCTTGAACACTGAAGCTTTCTTT.